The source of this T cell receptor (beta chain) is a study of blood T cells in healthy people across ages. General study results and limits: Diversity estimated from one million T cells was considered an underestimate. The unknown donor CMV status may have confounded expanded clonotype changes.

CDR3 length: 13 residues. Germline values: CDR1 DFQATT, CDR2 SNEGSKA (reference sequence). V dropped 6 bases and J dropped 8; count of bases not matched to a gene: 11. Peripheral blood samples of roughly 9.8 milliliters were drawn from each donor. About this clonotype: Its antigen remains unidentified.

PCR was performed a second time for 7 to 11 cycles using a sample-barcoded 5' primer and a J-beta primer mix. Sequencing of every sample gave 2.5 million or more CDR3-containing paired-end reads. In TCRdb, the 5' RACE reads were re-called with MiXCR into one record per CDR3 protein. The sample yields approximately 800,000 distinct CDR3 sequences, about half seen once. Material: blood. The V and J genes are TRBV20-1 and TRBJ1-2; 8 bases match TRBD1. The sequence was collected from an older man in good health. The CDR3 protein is CSAGDRDRHGYTF. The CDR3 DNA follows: TGCAGTGCAGGTGACCGGGACAGGCACGGCTACACCTTC.